This T cell receptor beta chain stems from a study of T-cell memory formation after mild COVID-19 (dated by TCRdb to 2020 to 2022). Context from the whole study: TCR sequence clusters from the two donors were found to be largely donor specific. In two donors, T-cell clones that expanded and contracted after mild COVID-19 were followed by sequencing TCRalpha and TCRbeta repertoires longitudinally. The cohort was made up of two young adult volunteers, one female and one male, who were previously healthy. The study at large found these results: Contracting CD4+ clones turned up mainly in the CM and EM memory subsets, whereas EMRA was where CD8+ clones were enriched. Some responding clones were found in pre-infection memory, which suggests that pre-existing cross-reactive memory T cells took part in the SARS-CoV-2 response. SARS-CoV-2 specificity of the second-wave clones peaking on day 37 was not confirmed. Clones that contracted from day 15 to 85 showed balanced CD4/CD8 phenotypes, whereas a second wave of clones that expanded from day 15 to 37 leaned towards CD4+. The study included only a couple of mild cases, and larger cohorts that include severe cases with pre-infection samples were judged to be necessary.

Instrument on record: Illumina NovaSeq 6000. TCRalpha and TCRbeta cDNA libraries were constructed by 5'RACE with constant-segment primers, with sample barcodes and unique molecular identifiers being introduced. RNA was extracted from every sample with Trizol reagent. Library amplification was performed in two PCR steps, and a second sample barcode and Illumina TruSeq adapters were introduced in the second step. Sequencing of the libraries was done on an Illumina NovaSeq, producing 2 x 150 bp paired-end reads. The original pipeline was this. Demultiplexing of reads and collapsing into UMI-guided consensus sequences were performed with migec v1.2.7. Using mixcr v2.1.11, UMI consensuses were aligned to TRA and TRB V and J templates and then assembled into clonotypes. Clonotypes were classified as expanded or contracted when called significant by both edgeR and NoisET, with noise models trained on biological replicates. For edgeR calls, the thresholds were a false discovery rate-adjusted p below 0.01 and a log2 fold-change of 1. As an exploratory analysis of dynamics, max-normalized trajectories of the 1000 most abundant clonotypes were examined by PCA with hierarchical clustering. Separately sequenced CD4+ and CD8+ repertoires were used to assign the CD4 or CD8 phenotype of responding clones. TCRdb reanalyzed the raw reads on its own, using fastp at Q25 for trimming and MiXCR for clone calling, and kept in-frame beta chains. Every distinct CDR3 protein forms one entry, paired with its most common genes and DNA. For this entry, the V and J calls and clone size follow TCRdb and not the study's own pipeline. A total of about 430,000 distinct CDR3 sequences appear in this sample, under 20% of them only once. The ten largest clones capture roughly 21% of the sample.

Ficoll-Paque density gradient centrifugation was used to isolate PBMCs. Trimming accounts for 3 bases at V and 1 base at J, while the number of junction bases matched to no gene is 8. CDR1 and CDR2 are drawn from the germline V gene: MGHRA, YSYEKL. CDR3 length: 17 amino acids, cysteine to phenylalanine. Only the CDR3 region is kept as DNA, spanning 51 bases read in frame from base 1. This clonotype was detected only a few times. This receptor's antigen is unknown. No clone much larger than this one lies a single base away; base qualities are absent. Recombination connected TRBV4-1 to TRBJ2-1; the central 8 bases match TRBD1. The sample taken for sequencing was PBMCs or a T cell subset sorted from them (not recorded which). The TCR sequence derives from a man aged 18 to 29 who had mild COVID-19 (a few samples of this study predate the infection). The sample titles of this study are shuffled in the database, so cell type and time point are left out; the donor was told from shared clones. The DNA sequence is given as TGCGCCAGCAGCCAGCAAGGAGGGACAGGTTCCTACAATGAGCAGTTCTTC. Its amino acids are CASSQQGGTGSYNEQFF.